This T cell receptor (beta chain) was found in a study of response to subunit inactivated influenza vaccine. As concerns this clonotype: Its target is not known.

Broader study findings: Each seasonal influenza vaccination, the authors suggested, recruits few new T cells.

Germline lookup yields CDR1 LGHDT and CDR2 YNNKEL (reference sequence). The CDR3 contains 13 residues. Deletions cut 3 bases from V and 5 bases from J, with 10 bases between. TCRdb re-derived calls from the RT-PCR reads in MiXCR, one entry per CDR3 protein. The sample consists of fewer than 600,000 distinct CDR3 sequences, 6% to 9% of them appearing once. The source was PBMCs from blood, collected around 2 years after vaccination. The sequence was obtained from a man between 50 and 75 years old who received an inactivated influenza vaccine. The chain combines TRBV3-1 with TRBJ1-2; tentative D call: TRBD1 (5 bases). CDR3 DNA sequence: TGTGCCAGCAGCCATGAGACAGCGTATGGCTACACCTTC. Amino acids: CASSHETAYGYTF.